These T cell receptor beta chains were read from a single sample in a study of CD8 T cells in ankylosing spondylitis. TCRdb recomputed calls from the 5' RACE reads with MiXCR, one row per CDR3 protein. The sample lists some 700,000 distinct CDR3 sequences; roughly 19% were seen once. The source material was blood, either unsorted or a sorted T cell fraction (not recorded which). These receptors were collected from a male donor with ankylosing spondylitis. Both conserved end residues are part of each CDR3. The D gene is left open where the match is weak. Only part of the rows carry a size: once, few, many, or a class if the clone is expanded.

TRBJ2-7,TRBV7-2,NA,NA,TGTGCCAGCAGCCCGCAGCCAGGGAGGTACGAGCAGTACTTC,CASSPQPGRYEQYF
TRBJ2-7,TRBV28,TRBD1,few,TGTGCCAGCAGGGCTTCCCCGACAGGGTCCACCTACGAGCAGTACTTC,CASRASPTGSTYEQYF
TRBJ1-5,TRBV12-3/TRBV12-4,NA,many,TGTGCCAGCAGCCCCAGGGTAAGGGATCAGCCCCAGCATTTT,CASSPRVRDQPQHF
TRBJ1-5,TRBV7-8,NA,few,TGTGCCAGCAGCTTCTTCCCCGGGGGGGCCCAACAGCCCCAGCATTTT,CASSFFPGGAQQPQHF
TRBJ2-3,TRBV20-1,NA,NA,TGCAGTGCTAGACTTTGGACAGAAGATACGCAGTATTTT,CSARLWTEDTQYF
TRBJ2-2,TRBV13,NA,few,TGTGCCAGCAGCACAACCCTCCGGGGGGAGCTGTTTTTT,CASSTTLRGELFF
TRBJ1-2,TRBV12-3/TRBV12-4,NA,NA,TGTGCCAGCAGTCGGGCCAAGACAGGCGCATTCTATGGCTACACCTTC,CASSRAKTGAFYGYTF
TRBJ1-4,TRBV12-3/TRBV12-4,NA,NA,TGTGCCAGCAGTTCTCGGGCTGGAGGGGACGGTGAAAAACTGTTTTTT,CASSSRAGGDGEKLFF
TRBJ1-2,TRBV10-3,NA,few,TGTGCCATCAGTCAGGGTCCTAACTATGGCTACACCTTC,CAISQGPNYGYTF
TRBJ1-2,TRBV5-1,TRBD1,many,TGCGCCAGCAGCCCAGGACAGGGGGCCTATGGCTACACCTTC,CASSPGQGAYGYTF
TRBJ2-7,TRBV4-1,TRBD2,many,TGCGCCAGCAGCCCTAGCGGGAGAGGCTACGAGCAGTACTTC,CASSPSGRGYEQYF
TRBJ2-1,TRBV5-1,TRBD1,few,TGCGCCAGCAAACCGGACAGGAACAATGGGAATGAGCAGTTCTTC,CASKPDRNNGNEQFF
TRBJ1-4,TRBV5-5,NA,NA,TGTGCCAGCAGCTTGGACAGGGAAGAAAAACTGTTTTTT,CASSLDREEKLFF
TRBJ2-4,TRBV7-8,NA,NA,TGTGCCAGCAGCTCCCGGGGTTTAGGGAGTACTACTATTCAGTACTTC,CASSSRGLGSTTIQYF
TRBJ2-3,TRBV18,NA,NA,TGTGCCAGCTCACCAGGCAGGTCAGATACGCAGTATTTT,CASSPGRSDTQYF
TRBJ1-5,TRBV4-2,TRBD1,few,TGTGCCAGCAGCCAAGATTTGACAGGGTATAGCAATCAGCCCCAGCATTTT,CASSQDLTGYSNQPQHF
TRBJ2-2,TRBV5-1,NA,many,TGCGCCAGCAGCCCCCCGCGGAGGAACACCGGGGAGCTGTTTTTT,CASSPPRRNTGELFF
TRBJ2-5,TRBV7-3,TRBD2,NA,TGTGCCAGCAGCTTACTAGCGGGGGGTTCTAAAGAGACCCAGTACTTC,CASSLLAGGSKETQYF
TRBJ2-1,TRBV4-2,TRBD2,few,TGTGCCAGCAGCCAAGGAGCTCCTAGCGGCAACAATGAGCAGTTCTTC,CASSQGAPSGNNEQFF
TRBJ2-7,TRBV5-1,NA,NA,TGCGCCAGCAGCGTGGACACTTTGAGCTCCTACGAGCAGTACTTC,CASSVDTLSSYEQYF
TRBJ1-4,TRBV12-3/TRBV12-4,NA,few,TGTGCCAGCAGGGAAACTGCAACTAATGAAAAACTGTTTTTT,CASRETATNEKLFF
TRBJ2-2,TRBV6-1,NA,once,TGTGCCAGCAGGGGGGGCGACCGCGGATGGAACACCGGGGAGCTGTTTTTT,CASRGGDRGWNTGELFF
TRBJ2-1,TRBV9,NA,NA,TGTGCCAGCAGCGTAGGGACAGCGACCTACGATGAGCAGTTCTTC,CASSVGTATYDEQFF
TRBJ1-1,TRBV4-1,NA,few,TGCGCCAGCAGCCAAGAGCCTGCAGCTGGGGACACTGAAGCTTTCTTT,CASSQEPAAGDTEAFF
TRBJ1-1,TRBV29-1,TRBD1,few,TGCAGCGCCTTGGACAGGGGGAACACTGAAGCTTTCTTT,CSALDRGNTEAFF
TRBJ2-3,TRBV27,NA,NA,TGTGCCAGCGGAGACAGCCGGGGCCAAACTAGCACAGATACGCAGTATTTT,CASGDSRGQTSTDTQYF
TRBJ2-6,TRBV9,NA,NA,TGTGCCAGCAGGGGCGGGGAGCGCTCTGGGGCCAACGTCCTGACTTTC,CASRGGERSGANVLTF
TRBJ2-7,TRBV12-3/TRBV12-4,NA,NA,TGTGCCAGCAGTTGGGGCCTCGGGGGTACCTACGAGCAGTACTTC,CASSWGLGGTYEQYF
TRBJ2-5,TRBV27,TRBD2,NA,TGTGCCAGCAGTACCCAGGCGGGACTAGCGCAAGAGACCCAGTACTTC,CASSTQAGLAQETQYF
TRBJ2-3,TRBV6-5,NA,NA,TGTACCAGCAGTTCGGGGCAGGTTGGGTCAGATACGCAGTATTTT,CTSSSGQVGSDTQYF
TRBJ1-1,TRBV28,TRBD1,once,TGTGCCATCAGGGGTCGAGGGACAGAAACCACTGAAGCTTTCTTT,CAIRGRGTETTEAFF
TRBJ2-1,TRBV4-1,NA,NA,TGCGCCAGCAGCCAAGCTCGTGGGGTGTACAATGAGCAGTTCTTC,CASSQARGVYNEQFF
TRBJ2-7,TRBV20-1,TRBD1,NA,TGCAGTGCTAGCCCACGGGACAGGGGGTTCCACGAGCAGTACTTC,CSASPRDRGFHEQYF
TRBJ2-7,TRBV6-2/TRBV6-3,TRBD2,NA,TGTGCCAGCAGTAAAGGACTAGCGGTCCTCTACGAGCAGTACTTC,CASSKGLAVLYEQYF
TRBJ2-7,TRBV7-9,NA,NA,TGTGCCAGCAGCTCCCCACTGGCGTACGAGCAGTACTTC,CASSSPLAYEQYF
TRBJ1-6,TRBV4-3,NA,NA,TGCGCCAGCAGCCAAGAAATGAGCTCCTATAATTCACCCCTCCACTTT,CASSQEMSSYNSPLHF
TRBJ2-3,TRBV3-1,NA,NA,TGTGCCAGCAGCCAAGATTCGACTACCAGAACAGATACGCAGTATTTT,CASSQDSTTRTDTQYF
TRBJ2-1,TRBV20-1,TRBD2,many,TGCAGTGCTAGAGCGGGGGGGGACAATGAGCAGTTCTTC,CSARAGGDNEQFF
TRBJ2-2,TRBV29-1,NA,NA,TGCAGCGTTGAATGGGCAGGCGGAGGGGAGCTGTTTTTT,CSVEWAGGGELFF
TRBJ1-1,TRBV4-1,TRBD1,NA,TGCGCCAGCAGCCCCGTCCCGGGACAGGGACTGAACACTGAAGCTTTCTTT,CASSPVPGQGLNTEAFF
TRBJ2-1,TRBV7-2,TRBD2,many,TGTGCCAGCAGCTCCCAAGCGGGGGTCTCCTACAATGAGCAGTTCTTC,CASSSQAGVSYNEQFF
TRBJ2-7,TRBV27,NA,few,TGTGCCAGCAGTTTATTGCCGGGAAAGGGGACCTACGAGCAGTACTTC,CASSLLPGKGTYEQYF
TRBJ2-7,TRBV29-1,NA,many,TGCAGCGCTCTTGGCTATGGACGTTCGGGCGAGCAGTACTTC,CSALGYGRSGEQYF
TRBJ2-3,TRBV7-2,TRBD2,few,TGTGCCAGCAGCTCTAGCGGGGTTAGCGCAGATACGCAGTATTTT,CASSSSGVSADTQYF
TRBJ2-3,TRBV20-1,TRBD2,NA,TGCAGTGCTAGGACTAGCTACACAGATACGCAGTATTTT,CSARTSYTDTQYF
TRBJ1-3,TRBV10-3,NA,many,TGTGCCATCAGTGATTTGGGGGCTGGAAACACCATATATTTT,CAISDLGAGNTIYF